This T cell receptor (beta chain) came from a study of cytomegalovirus exposure and HLA in healthy donors. This CDR3 has 15 amino acids. Germline V gives CDR1 SNHLY, CDR2 FYNNEI. V dropped 9 bases and J dropped 4; count of bases not matched to a gene: 9. Both 60 Vbeta primers and 13 Jbeta primers went into the PCR. Produced via immunoSEQ multiplex PCR; TCRdb's table is partial and in-frame only. There are 70,000 or so clones in the sample; roughly 69% occur only once, and approximately 3% lies in the top ten. With respect to this clone: Antigen: not known.

Study-wide results and caveats: In a later analysis, specific HLA alleles were associated with over 15,000 TCR beta sequences at a 0.05 false discovery rate.

The chain uses TRBV2 and TRBJ2-3; 11 bases agree with TRBD2. This receptor was identified in a woman aged 50 to 65 in good health and CMV-seronegative. Source material: PBMCs. CDR3 nucleotides: TGTGCCAGTACCGGGACTAGCGGAGGCGCAGATACGCAGTATTTT. Protein product: CASTGTSGGADTQYF.